This paragraph reports one T cell receptor beta chain. This specimen belongs to a study of blood T cell repertoires in COVID-19. In the source study's methods: Amplification with reference gene primers provided the estimates of nucleated cell counts. Sequencing was performed with immunoSEQ multiplex PCR; in TCRdb, only in-frame clones are kept and a portion is missing. D and trimming come from the DNA, and the V and J calls and clone size come from that table. The profile shows about 180,000 clones, around 87% of them singletons. The CDR3 contains 14 residues. Trimming pared 3 bases from V and 4 bases from J, leaving 10 bases between. From germline, CDR1 is MGHRA and CDR2 YSYEKL.

Sequenced: peripheral blood. This chain uses TRBV4-1 with TRBJ1-5; weak D call: TRBD1 (6 bases). The clonotype comes from a woman in her 70s with COVID-19, enrolled during active disease. CDR3 sequence reads: CASSHGQINQPQHF. The CDR3 nucleotides are TGCGCCAGCAGCCACGGACAGATTAATCAGCCCCAGCATTTT.